The 13 T cell receptor beta chains in this list originate from one sample, sequenced in a study of blood T cell repertoires in COVID-19. Sequencing was performed with immunoSEQ multiplex PCR; in TCRdb, only in-frame clones are kept and a portion is missing. Among about 210,000 clones listed, 89% were seen once. The specimen was peripheral blood. The receptors derive from a woman in her thirties or forties with acute or convalescent COVID-19.

The V and J genes are TRBV19 and TRBJ1-5; TRBD1 matches at 12 bases. The CDR3 has 17 residues. The trim removed 3 bases at V and 4 bases at J, leaving 7 bases unmatched. Per germline, CDR1 LNHDA and CDR2 SQIVND (reference sequence). This chain's CDR3 is CASSMAGGQGANQPQHF. The DNA for the CDR3 is TGTGCCAGTAGTATGGCTGGGGGACAGGGGGCAAATCAGCCCCAGCATTTT.

The chain links TRBV5-4 to TRBJ2-5; TRBD2 matches 8 bases. With 2 bases clipped from V and 2 bases from J, the junction kept 2 bases outside the gene matches. Per the germline V gene, CDR1 is SGHNT and CDR2 is YYREEE (reference sequence). The CDR3 is made up of 14 amino acids. The CDR3 nucleotides read TGTGCCAGCAGCTTCCCGGGGGGGCAAGAGACCCAGTACTTC. Translation gives CASSFPGGQETQYF.

J is TRBJ2-2 and V is TRBV2, with D perhaps TRBD1 (5 bases). Germline V CDR1 and CDR2: SNHLY, FYNNEI. V was shortened by 8 bases and J by 1 base, with 8 bases between the two germline ends. The CDR3 spans 13 residues. The CDR3 DNA is TGTGCCAGCGACAGTGGGAACACCGGGGAGCTGTTTTTT. As protein: CASDSGNTGELFF.

This clone has a handful of counts. The chain recombines TRBV21-1 with TRBJ2-5; TRBD1, as called in the table, went unchecked against the DNA. TRBV21-1 is a listed pseudogene. This CDR3 has 16 residues. This CDR3 reads CASIIRTGDPQETQYF. The CDR3 nucleotides are TGTGCCAGCATAATCAGGACAGGGGACCCCCAAGAGACCCAGTACTTC.

The J gene is TRBJ2-5, the V gene TRBV5-4, with 10 bases that match TRBD2. With V trimmed by 5 bases and J by 2 bases, 9 bases remained unmatched. The germline CDR1 and CDR2 sequences are SGHNT and YYREEE (reference sequence). CDR3 length equals 16 residues. The CDR3 DNA reads TGTGCCAGCAGACCCGGGACTAGCGTTCGACAAGAGACCCAGTACTTC. It translates to CASRPGTSVRQETQYF.

The chain is built from TRBV5-4 and TRBJ2-3, with D unresolved. V gave up 3 bases and J gave up 9 bases, with 8 bases separating them. This CDR3 is built from 11 residues. CDR1 and CDR2 from the germline V gene are SGHNT and YYREEE (reference sequence). The CDR3 coding sequence is TGTGCCAGCAGCTCACAGTTAACGCAGTATTTT. Translated: CASSSQLTQYF.

The genes are TRBV6-5 and TRBJ1-5; maybe TRBD1 (5 bases). The CDR3 is made up of 14 amino acids. Trimming took off 6 bases at V and 4 bases at J, with 13 bases between the two ends. Germline lookup yields CDR1 MNHEY and CDR2 SVGAGI. The CDR3 sequence is CASSRALGNQPQHF. The CDR3 DNA sequence: TGTGCCAGCAGCAGGGCCCTTGGGAATCAGCCCCAGCATTTT.

The rearrangement links TRBV5-1 to TRBJ1-3; 7 nucleotides match TRBD1. This CDR3 has 17 amino acids. With 0 bases clipped from V and 3 bases from J, the junction kept 9 bases outside the gene matches. CDR1 is SGHRS and CDR2 is YFSETQ in the germline V gene. The CDR3 here is CASSLVGGRVGGNTIYF. In DNA form, the CDR3 reads TGCGCCAGCAGCTTGGTAGGGGGCCGGGTTGGTGGAAACACCATATATTTT.

In DNA, the CDR3 is TGTGCCAGCAGTAAGCGGGGGGGCTATACCGGGGAGCTGTTTTTT. Protein sequence: CASSKRGGYTGELFF. The genes are TRBV11-3 and TRBJ2-2, with 10 bases matching TRBD2. Germline values: CDR1 SGHNT, CDR2 YENEEA. This CDR3 contains 15 residues. The V gene end was trimmed by 6 bases and the J gene end by 5 bases; junction bases not matched to a gene: 6. The full variable domain, completed using reference TRBV11-3 and TRBJ2-2, is EAGVVQSPRYKIIEKKQPVAFWCNPISGHNTLYWYLQNLGQGPELLIRYENEEAVDDSQLPKDRFSAERLKGVDSTLKIQPAELGDSAVYLCASSKRGGYTGELFFGEGSRLTVL.

This clone was found once. The genes are TRBV10-3 and TRBJ1-5; TRBD1 might be the D (5 bases). The germline V gene encodes CDR1 ENHRY and CDR2 SYGVKD. The CDR3 has 16 residues. V dropped 4 bases and J dropped 1 base, with 14 bases sitting between them. CDR3 DNA sequence: TGTGCCATCAGTGCGGACGCAGGGTCGAGCAATCAGCCCCAGCATTTT. This translates into CAISADAGSSNQPQHF.

The chain has TRBV6-5 and TRBJ2-3; no clear D gene. The CDR3 extends over 11 amino acids. Germline values: CDR1 MNHEY, CDR2 SVGAGI. V lost 7 bases and J 5 bases, leaving 7 bases between the germline ends. The DNA for the CDR3 is TGTGCCAGCACCCGGGTAGATACGCAGTATTTT. Amino acids: CASTRVDTQYF.

This chain connects TRBV11-2 to TRBJ1-1, with 7 nucleotides matching TRBD1. V trimming: 3 bases; J trimming: 2 bases; junction bases outside the gene matches: 3. Germline CDR1 is SGHAT and CDR2 is FQNNGV. This CDR3 is built from 14 residues. For the CDR3, the DNA is TGTGCCAGCAGCTTCGACAGGGCTAACACTGAAGCTTTCTTT. This gives the protein CASSFDRANTEAFF.

This chain joins TRBV19 and TRBJ1-2; 7 nucleotides agree with TRBD1. CDR3 length: 13 amino acids. The germline CDR1 and CDR2 sequences are LNHDA and SQIVND (reference sequence). The junction had 7 bases not matched to a gene; V was cut back by 4 bases and J by 8 bases. Here the CDR3 reads CASSNNRGGGYTF. CDR3 DNA: TGTGCCAGTAGTAACAACAGGGGAGGCGGCTACACCTTC.